This TCR beta chain was documented in a study of beta chain features in type 1 diabetes. Whole-study findings and limits: When Type 1 diabetes patients were examined, their TCRB CDR3s proved moderately but significantly shorter in all four CD4+ subsets.

The sequenced template was cDNA made from the entire isolated RNA. Produced via immunoSEQ multiplex PCR; TCRdb's table is partial and in-frame only. The sample has about 230,000 clones; about a sixth are singletons. This CDR3 spans 14 amino acids. CDR1 and CDR2 (germline): MGHDK, SYGVNS. V lost 6 bases to trimming and J lost 2 bases; unmatched junction nucleotides: 1. To note about this clone: Its antigen is not identified.

The chain has TRBV25-1 and TRBJ2-3; TRBD1 aligns across 11 bases. Material for sequencing was naive CD4+ T cells from blood. The source is a man under 40 with type 1 diabetes. The CDR3 DNA is TGTGCCAGCAGGGACAGGGGGCTCACAGATACGCAGTATTTT. Its protein is CASRDRGLTDTQYF.